Below are 9 T cell receptor beta chains sequenced from a single sample in a study of cytomegalovirus exposure and HLA in healthy donors. The PCR made use of 60 Vbeta and 13 Jbeta primers. Repertoires were generated with immunoSEQ multiplex PCR, while TCRdb's copy carries only in-frame clones and drops some. The profile covers nearly 110,000 clones, with roughly 82% appearing a single time and under 8% taken by the ten largest. Sequencing was done on a sample of PBMCs. Every receptor here comes from a woman between 45 and 65 years old in good health and CMV-seropositive.

This clone turned up a few times. The chain employs TRBV7-9 and TRBJ2-7; 9 nucleotides line up with TRBD1. The CDR3 consists of 15 residues. CDR1 is SEHNR, CDR2 FQNEAQ, per germline (reference sequence). The V and J ends lost 5 bases and 3 bases, in that order; junction bases with no gene match: 8. CDR3 residues: CASSPPGDRVYEQYF. The CDR3 nucleotides are TGTGCCAGCAGCCCACCGGGGGACAGGGTCTACGAGCAGTACTTC.

The CDR3 DNA reads TGTGCCAGCAGCCCAGTGAGGGCGAACACCGGGGAGCTGTTTTTT. This encodes CASSPVRANTGELFF. The chain employs TRBV7-8 and TRBJ2-2; possible D gene TRBD2, 5 bases. Per the germline V gene, CDR1 is SGHVS and CDR2 is FQNEAQ. V was cut by 5 bases and J by 0 bases, with 10 bases left in between. The CDR3 contains 15 residues.

The chain carries TRBV28 and TRBJ2-1; tentative D call: TRBD1 (6 bases). The V end lost 0 bases, the J end lost 6 bases, and 9 bases lay between the germline ends. This CDR3 has 14 amino acids. Germline V gene data show CDR1 as MDHEN and CDR2 as SYDVKM. The CDR3 is CASSLWTQGNEQFF. CDR3 coding DNA: TGTGCCAGCAGTTTATGGACACAGGGCAATGAGCAGTTCTTC.

There are a few counts of this clone. The J gene is TRBJ1-1, the V gene TRBV6-5, with 8 bases that match TRBD1. The V gene's germline CDR1 is MNHEY and CDR2 SVGAGI. The CDR3 is made up of 15 amino acids. Trimming cost V 0 bases and J 5 bases; bases outside gene matches: 5. The DNA of the CDR3 is TGTGCCAGCAGTTACTCGACAGGGGTGGGGACTGAAGCTTTCTTT. Translating it yields CASSYSTGVGTEAFF.

V is TRBV28 and J is TRBJ1-5, with 8 bases lining up with TRBD1. The CDR3 has 16 amino acids. Losses at the gene ends were 3 bases for V and 2 bases for J; bases not matched to a gene: 6. Germline CDR1 reads MDHEN; CDR2 reads SYDVKM. CDR3 DNA sequence: TGTGCCAGCAGTTTGTACACAGGGGGGGGCAATCAGCCCCAGCATTTT. Translated: CASSLYTGGGNQPQHF.

The rearrangement uses TRBV12-5 and TRBJ2-6, with unresolved D. CDR1 LGHNT and CDR2 FRNRAP come from the germline V gene. V dropped 6 bases and J dropped 0 bases, with 3 bases sitting between them. This CDR3 comprises 13 residues. The CDR3 DNA sequence: TGTGCTAGTGGGGCCTCTGGGGCCAACGTCCTGACTTTC. This translates into CASGASGANVLTF.

This chain uses TRBV7-9 with TRBJ2-3; D remains ambiguous. Trimming pared 4 bases from V and 4 bases from J, leaving 6 bases between. This CDR3 has 12 residues. The germline gives CDR1 SEHNR, CDR2 FQNEAQ (reference sequence). The CDR3 DNA sequence: TGTGCCAGCAGCTCGGTGGCAGATACGCAGTATTTT. Translated, it gives CASSSVADTQYF.

The rearrangement links TRBV5-8 to TRBJ2-1, with D tentatively TRBD1 (6 bases). This CDR3 has 15 residues. Germline CDR1 is SGHTS and CDR2 is YDEGEE. The V end was cut by 1 base, the J end by 8 bases, with 16 bases between. CDR3 sequence reads: CASSLRGTTVYEQFF. CDR3 DNA: TGTGCCAGCAGCTTGAGGGGGACCACTGTTTATGAGCAGTTCTTC.

The V gene is TRBV6-5, the J gene TRBJ2-3; D gene ambiguous. Trimming pared 3 bases from V and 4 bases from J, leaving 11 bases between. Germline V CDR1 and CDR2: MNHEY, SVGAGI. This CDR3 contains 14 residues. The CDR3 protein is CASSYNSEADTQYF. The CDR3 DNA reads TGTGCCAGCAGTTATAACTCCGAGGCAGATACGCAGTATTTT.